The sequence of this TCR beta chain was determined in a study of blood T cell repertoires in COVID-19. Looking at the study overall: Researchers got acute and convalescent COVID-19 samples from the United States, Italy and Spain. PBMCs, B-cell-depleted T cells, or T cells were the source of the cDNA or gDNA that made up the material.

This CDR3 has 16 amino acids. Trimming cost V 0 bases and J 1 base, with 12 bases left between them. Germline V gene lookup returns CDR1 SGDLS and CDR2 YYNGEE. In the source study's methods: Reference gene primer amplification gave nucleated cell count estimates. The assay was immunoSEQ multiplex PCR, and TCRdb's table has in-frame clones only and misses some. For V, J and clone size, that table is used; D and trimming come from the DNA. The data hold some 300,000 clones, with 90% observed a single time. This chain uses TRBV9 with TRBJ2-3; D may be TRBD2 (5 bases). This clonotype originated in a woman aged 40 to 50 with COVID-19, enrolled during active disease. The sample taken for sequencing was peripheral blood. CDR3 loop: CASSVVSGMGTDTQYF. The CDR3 DNA reads as TGTGCCAGCAGCGTAGTAAGCGGAATGGGCACAGATACGCAGTATTTT.